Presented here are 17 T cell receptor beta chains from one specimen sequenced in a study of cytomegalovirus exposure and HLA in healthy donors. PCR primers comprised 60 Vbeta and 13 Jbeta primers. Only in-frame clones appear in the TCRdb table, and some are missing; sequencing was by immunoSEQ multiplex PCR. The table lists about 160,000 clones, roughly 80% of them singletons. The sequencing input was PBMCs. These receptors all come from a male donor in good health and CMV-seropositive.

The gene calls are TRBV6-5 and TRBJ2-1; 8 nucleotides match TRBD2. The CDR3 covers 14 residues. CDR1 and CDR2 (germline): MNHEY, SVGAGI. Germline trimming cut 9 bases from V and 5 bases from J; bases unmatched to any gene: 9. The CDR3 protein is CASRIAGWDNEQFF. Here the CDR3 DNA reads TGTGCCAGTCGCATAGCGGGGTGGGACAATGAGCAGTTCTTC.

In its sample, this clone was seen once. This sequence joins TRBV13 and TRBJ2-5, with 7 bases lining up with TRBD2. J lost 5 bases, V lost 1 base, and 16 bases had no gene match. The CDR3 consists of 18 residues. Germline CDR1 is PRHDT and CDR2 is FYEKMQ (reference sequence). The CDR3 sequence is CASSLVGLLATPVETQYF. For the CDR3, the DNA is TGTGCCAGCAGCTTAGTTGGATTACTAGCGACCCCGGTGGAGACCCAGTACTTC.

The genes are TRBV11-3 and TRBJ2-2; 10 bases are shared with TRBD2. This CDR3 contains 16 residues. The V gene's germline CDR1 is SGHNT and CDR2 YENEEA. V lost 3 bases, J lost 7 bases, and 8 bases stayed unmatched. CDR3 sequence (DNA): TGTGCCAGCAGCTTGGCTAGCGGGGGATTTGGCGGGGAGCTGTTTTTT. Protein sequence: CASSLASGGFGGELFF.

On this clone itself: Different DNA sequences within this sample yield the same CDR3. The CDR3, as DNA: TGCGCCAGCAGCCAAGGGCTAGCGGGAGAGACCCAGTACTTC. Its protein product is CASSQGLAGETQYF. This sequence joins TRBV4-3 and TRBJ2-5; 8 bases fit TRBD2. Germline lookup yields CDR1 LGHNA and CDR2 YSLEER. This CDR3 has 14 amino acids. Germline trimming cut 1 base from V and 4 bases from J; bases unmatched to any gene: 2.

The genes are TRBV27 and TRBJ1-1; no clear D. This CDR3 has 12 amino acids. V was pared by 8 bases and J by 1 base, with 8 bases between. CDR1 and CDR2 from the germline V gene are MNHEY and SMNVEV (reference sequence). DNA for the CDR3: TGTGCCAGCTTCGGAGGGAACACTGAAGCTTTCTTT. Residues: CASFGGNTEAFF.

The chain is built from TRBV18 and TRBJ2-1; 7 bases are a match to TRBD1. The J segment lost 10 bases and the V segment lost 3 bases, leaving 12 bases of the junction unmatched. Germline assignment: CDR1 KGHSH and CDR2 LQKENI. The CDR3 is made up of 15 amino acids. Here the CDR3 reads CASSPMVPGGREQFF. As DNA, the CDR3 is TGTGCCAGCTCACCGATGGTCCCAGGGGGTAGGGAGCAGTTCTTC.

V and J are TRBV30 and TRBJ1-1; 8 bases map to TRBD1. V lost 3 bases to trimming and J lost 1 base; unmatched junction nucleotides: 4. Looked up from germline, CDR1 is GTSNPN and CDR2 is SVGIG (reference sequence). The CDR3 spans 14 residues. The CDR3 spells CAWRLGQANTEAFF. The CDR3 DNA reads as TGTGCCTGGAGATTGGGACAGGCGAACACTGAAGCTTTCTTT. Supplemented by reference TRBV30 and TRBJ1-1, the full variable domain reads SQTIHQWPATLVQPVGSPLSLECTVEGTSNPNLYWYRQAAGRGLQLLFYSVGIGQISSEVPQNLSASRPQDRQFILSSKKLLLSDSGFYLCAWRLGQANTEAFFGQGTRLTVV.

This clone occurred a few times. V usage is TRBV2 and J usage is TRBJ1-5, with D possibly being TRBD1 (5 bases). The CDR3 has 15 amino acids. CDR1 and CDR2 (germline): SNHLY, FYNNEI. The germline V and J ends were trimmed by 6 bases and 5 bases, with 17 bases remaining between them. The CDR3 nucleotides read TGTGCCAGCAGAGGGGCTCAGGGCAGACATCAGCCCCAGCATTTT. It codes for CASRGAQGRHQPQHF.

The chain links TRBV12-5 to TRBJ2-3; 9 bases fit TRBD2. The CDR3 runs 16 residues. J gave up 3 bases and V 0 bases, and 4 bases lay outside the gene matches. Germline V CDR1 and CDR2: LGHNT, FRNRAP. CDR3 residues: CASGLVGAGGTDTQYF. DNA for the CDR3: TGTGCTAGTGGTTTGGTGGGAGCGGGGGGTACAGATACGCAGTATTTT. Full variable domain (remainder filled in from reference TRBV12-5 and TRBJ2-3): DARVTQTPRHKVTEMGQEVTMRCQPILGHNTVFWYRQTMMQGLELLAYFRNRAPLDDSGMPKDRFSAEMPDATLATLKIQPSEPRDSAVYFCASGLVGAGGTDTQYFGPGTRLTVL.

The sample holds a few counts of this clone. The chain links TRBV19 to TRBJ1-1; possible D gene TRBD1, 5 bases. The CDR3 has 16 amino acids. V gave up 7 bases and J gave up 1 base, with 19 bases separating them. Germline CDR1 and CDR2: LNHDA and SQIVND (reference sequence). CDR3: CASKDLGLGGNTEAFF. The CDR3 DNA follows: TGTGCCAGTAAAGATTTGGGGTTGGGGGGGAACACTGAAGCTTTCTTT.

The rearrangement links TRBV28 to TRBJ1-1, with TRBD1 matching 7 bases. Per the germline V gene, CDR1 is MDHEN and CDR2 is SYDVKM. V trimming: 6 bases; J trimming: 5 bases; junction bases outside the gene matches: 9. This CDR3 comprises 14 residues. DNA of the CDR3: TGTGCCAGCAGGCCTCCGGGACAGTTAACTGAAGCTTTCTTT. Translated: CASRPPGQLTEAFF.

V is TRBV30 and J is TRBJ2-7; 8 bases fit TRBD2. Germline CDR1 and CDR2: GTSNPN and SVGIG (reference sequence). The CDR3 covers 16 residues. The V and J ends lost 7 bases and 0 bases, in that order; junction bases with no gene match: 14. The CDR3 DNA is TGTGCCTCGGGCGCTACGACGGGGGGGAGCTCCTACGAGCAGTACTTC. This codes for CASGATTGGSSYEQYF.

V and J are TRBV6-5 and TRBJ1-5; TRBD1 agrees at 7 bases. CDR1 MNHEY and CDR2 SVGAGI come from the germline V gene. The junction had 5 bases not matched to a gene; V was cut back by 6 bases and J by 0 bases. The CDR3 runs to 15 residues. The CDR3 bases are TGTGCCAGCAGCTCCGACAGGGCTAGCAATCAGCCCCAGCATTTT. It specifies CASSSDRASNQPQHF.

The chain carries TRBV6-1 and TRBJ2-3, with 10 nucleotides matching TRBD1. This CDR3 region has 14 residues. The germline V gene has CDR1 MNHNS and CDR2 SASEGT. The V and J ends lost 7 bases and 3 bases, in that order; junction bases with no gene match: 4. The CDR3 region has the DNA TGTGCCAGCAACCGGGACAGGGGTACAGATACGCAGTATTTT. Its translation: CASNRDRGTDTQYF.

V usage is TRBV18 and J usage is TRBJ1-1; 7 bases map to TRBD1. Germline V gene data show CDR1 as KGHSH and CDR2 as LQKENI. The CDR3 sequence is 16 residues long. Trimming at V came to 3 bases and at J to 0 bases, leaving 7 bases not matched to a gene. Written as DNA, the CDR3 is TGTGCCAGCTCACCGAACGGACAGGAACTGAACACTGAAGCTTTCTTT. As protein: CASSPNGQELNTEAFF.

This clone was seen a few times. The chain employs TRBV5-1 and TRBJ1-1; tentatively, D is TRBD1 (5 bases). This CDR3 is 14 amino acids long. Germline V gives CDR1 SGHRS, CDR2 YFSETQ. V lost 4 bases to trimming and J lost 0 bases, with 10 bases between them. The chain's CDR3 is CASSEDRMNTEAFF. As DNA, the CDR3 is TGCGCCAGCAGCGAAGACAGAATGAACACTGAAGCTTTCTTT. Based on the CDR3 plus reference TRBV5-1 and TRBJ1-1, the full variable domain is KAGVTQTPRYLIKTRGQQVTLSCSPISGHRSVSWYQQTPGQGLQFLFEYFSETQRNKGNFPGRFSGRQFSNSRSEMNVSTLELGDSALYLCASSEDRMNTEAFFGQGTRLTVV.

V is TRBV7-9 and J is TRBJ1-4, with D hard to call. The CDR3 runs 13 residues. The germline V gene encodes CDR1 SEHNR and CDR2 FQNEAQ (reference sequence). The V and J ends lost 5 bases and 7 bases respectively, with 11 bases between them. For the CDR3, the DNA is TGTGCCAGCAGCCTTGCACCGAGTGAAAAACTGTTTTTT. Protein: CASSLAPSEKLFF.